This TCR beta chain was identified during a study of cytomegalovirus exposure and HLA in healthy donors. The PCR contained 60 Vbeta and 13 Jbeta primers. The method was immunoSEQ multiplex PCR; TCRdb's version includes in-frame clones alone and lacks a portion of them. The sample gives tens of thousands of clones, 84% of which show up once; 4.5% to 7% is in the top ten. This CDR3 is 15 amino acids long. Germline V lookup: CDR1 SGDLS, CDR2 YYNGEE. Trimming at V came to 1 base and at J to 4 bases, leaving 7 bases not matched to a gene. Each donor was nominally healthy when sampled (though unrecorded immune exposures were likely).

The V and J genes are TRBV9 and TRBJ1-2; 7 bases are shared with TRBD1. The source is a young woman in good health and CMV-seropositive. The source material was PBMCs. The CDR3 protein is CASSVRDRSTYGYTF. DNA of the CDR3: TGTGCCAGCAGCGTAAGGGACAGAAGCACCTATGGCTACACCTTC.